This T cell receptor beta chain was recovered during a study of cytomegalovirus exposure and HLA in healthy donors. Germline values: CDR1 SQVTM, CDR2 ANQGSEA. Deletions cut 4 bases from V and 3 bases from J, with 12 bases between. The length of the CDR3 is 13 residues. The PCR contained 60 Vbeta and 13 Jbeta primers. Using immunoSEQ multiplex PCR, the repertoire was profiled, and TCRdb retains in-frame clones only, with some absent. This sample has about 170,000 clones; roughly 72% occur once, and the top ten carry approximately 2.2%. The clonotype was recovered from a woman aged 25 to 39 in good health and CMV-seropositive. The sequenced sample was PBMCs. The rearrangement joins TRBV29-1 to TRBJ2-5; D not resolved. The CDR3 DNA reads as TGCAGCGTTGTCCCACAGCCAGAAGAGACCCAGTACTTC. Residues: CSVVPQPEETQYF.